The source of this TCR beta chain is a study of blood T cell repertoires in COVID-19 (dated by TCRdb to 2020 to 2022). For context, the study as a whole: Samples covering the acute and convalescent phases of COVID-19 were provided by collaborators in the United States, Italy and Spain. The material from the prospective study consisted of cDNA or gDNA derived from T cells, B-cell-depleted T cells, or PBMCs. Subjects who had been exposed to COVID-19, were actively infected with it, or had recovered from it provided the deeply sampled blood TCRbeta repertoires that made up the dataset. The repertoires were released in a freely available public database intended as a resource for research on the immune response to SARS-CoV-2. The samples were drawn from the first 160 participants of the ongoing ImmuneRACE study and from more than 1,000 subjects provided by 6 global collaborators. A de-identified subject ID, COVID-19 status, age in years and sex were almost always included in the sample metadata. HLA class I and class II types, where available, came from metadata supplied by the sample provider rather than from assay-based typing. Overall results and qualifications from the work: The amount of clinical and demographic metadata varied by source and participant and was provided uncurated.

The immunoSEQ Assay, a bias-controlled multiplex PCR, was used to amplify TCRbeta CDR3 regions from genomic DNA. The published analysis was carried out like this. The number of nucleated cells in each sample was estimated from the amplification of reference gene primers within the assay. Sequence reads were collapsed and filtered to measure the absolute abundance of every unique TCRbeta CDR3 rearrangement. Productive Simpson clonality was computed per sample as the square root of Simpson's diversity index over productive rearrangements. TCRdb took over this immuneACCESS table, retaining in-frame rearrangements with V and J assigned. Such tables are incomplete; in checked studies, under half of the missing clones stem from an unresolved V gene, and the remainder is unexplained. V, J and clone size reflect that table, while D and trimming were determined from the DNA. This sample comprises 250,000 to 300,000 clones, around 86% of them detected only once. Under 3% of the sample rests with the top ten.

Each collaborating institution followed its own protocols to collect whole blood in K2EDTA tubes. For TCRbeta analysis, collaborators shipped samples in one of three forms: frozen whole blood, isolated PBMCs, or DNA extracted from either of those sample types. As to this clone: The target of this receptor is not known. Base qualities were left out, and no much larger clone turns up one base away.

The germline V gene (reference sequence) provides CDR1 LGHDT and CDR2 YNNKEL. The trim is 1 base for V and 2 bases for J, with a gap of 10 bases between the germline ends. Inclusive of the bounding cysteine and phenylalanine, the CDR3 is 15 residues long. The DNA shown is the 45-base CDR3, in frame from base 1. The TCR comes from a woman aged 60-75 years with active or convalescent COVID-19. The receptor chain draws on TRBV3-1 (or the pseudogene TRBV3-2) and TRBJ2-3; TRBD1 is perhaps the D gene, given 5 matching bases. Sequenced input: peripheral blood. In nucleotides, the sequence is TGTGCCAGCAGCCAAGGACAGCCCCTCACAGATACGCAGTATTTT. The translation is CASSQGQPLTDTQYF.